Listed here are 30 T cell receptor beta chains from one sample, sequenced in a study of cytomegalovirus exposure and HLA in healthy donors. PCR involved 60 Vbeta and 13 Jbeta primers. Profiling relied on immunoSEQ multiplex PCR, and the TCRdb table lists in-frame clones only, not all of them. The sample lists some 160,000 clones, around 77% occurring once. The sample taken for sequencing was PBMCs. All receptors come from a woman aged 25 to 39 in good health and CMV-seronegative.

The CDR3 here is CASSQGRTASRYEQYF. In DNA form, the CDR3 reads TGTGCCAGCAGCCAAGGGAGGACAGCCAGTAGGTACGAGCAGTACTTC. This chain joins TRBV4-2 and TRBJ2-7, with a weak D call TRBD1 (6 bases). This CDR3 comprises 16 residues. Per germline, CDR1 LGHNA and CDR2 YNFKEQ. The V and J ends lost 1 base and 4 bases respectively, with 17 bases between them.

CDR3 bases: TGCGCCAGCAGACAAGCGGGGGGCGGGACCTACAATGAGCAGTTCTTC. Its translation: CASRQAGGGTYNEQFF. The chain uses TRBV5-1 and TRBJ2-1; 9 bases map to TRBD2. Per germline, CDR1 SGHRS and CDR2 YFSETQ. The CDR3 extends over 16 amino acids. Trimming removed 5 bases from V and 2 bases from J; junction bases left unmatched: 8.

This clone was seen only once. The chain couples TRBV9 to TRBJ1-2; D is unresolved. The CDR3 spans 14 residues. Trimming took off 0 bases at V and 6 bases at J, with 12 bases between the two ends. The germline gives CDR1 SGDLS, CDR2 YYNGEE. The CDR3 reads CASSVVAGIDGYTF. CDR3 nucleotides: TGTGCCAGCAGCGTAGTAGCCGGGATAGATGGCTACACCTTC. The full variable domain, in which reference TRBV9 and TRBJ1-2 provide the parts outside the CDR3, is DSGVTQTPKHLITATGQRVTLRCSPRSGDLSVYWYQQSLDQGLQFLIQYYNGEERAKGNILERFSAQQFPDLHSELNLSSLELGDSALYFCASSVVAGIDGYTFGSGTRLTVV.

This clone has more than one count but fewer than ten. The V gene is TRBV5-1, the J gene TRBJ2-7; no reliable D call. Germline V CDR1 and CDR2: SGHRS, YFSETQ. This CDR3 comprises 15 residues. Trimming shortened V by 0 bases and J by 5 bases, and 15 bases separated the two germline ends. CDR3 DNA sequence: TGCGCCAGCAGCTTGGAAGGTGTCCCCACTAACGAGCAGTACTTC. As protein: CASSLEGVPTNEQYF.

The rearrangement links TRBV7-2 to TRBJ1-1; 7 nucleotides agree with TRBD1. The CDR3 spans 14 residues. Losses at the gene ends were 3 bases for V and 0 bases for J; bases not matched to a gene: 1. The germline CDR1 and CDR2 sequences are SGHTA and FQGNSA. Here the CDR3 DNA reads TGTGCCAGCAGCTTTCAGGGGGTGAACACTGAAGCTTTCTTT. It codes for CASSFQGVNTEAFF.

The rearrangement joins TRBV2 to TRBJ1-5; possibly TRBD1 for D (6 bases). V was cut by 6 bases and J by 0 bases, with 12 bases left in between. The CDR3 contains 15 residues. CDR1 is SNHLY and CDR2 is FYNNEI in the germline V gene. In nucleotides, the CDR3 is TGTGCCAGCAGCGCCAGGACAGATAGCAATCAGCCCCAGCATTTT. Its translation is CASSARTDSNQPQHF.

This clone has a handful of counts. The chain couples TRBV28 to TRBJ2-7, with 10 bases aligning to TRBD1. V lost 6 bases, J lost 5 bases, and 16 bases stayed unmatched. There are 17 residues in the CDR3. Per germline, CDR1 MDHEN and CDR2 SYDVKM. The CDR3 DNA follows: TGTGCCAGCAGCCGTCCCGGGACAGGGGCCGCCGGAGACGAGCAGTACTTC. Its translation: CASSRPGTGAAGDEQYF.

This clone was observed a handful of times. The V and J genes are TRBV6-5 and TRBJ2-7; 9 bases are shared with TRBD1. The ends lost 7 bases at V and 2 bases at J; junction bases unmatched: 3. This CDR3 is built from 13 residues. CDR1 and CDR2 (germline): MNHEY, SVGAGI. The CDR3: CASTGTGTYEQYF. In DNA, the CDR3 is TGTGCCAGCACCGGGACAGGGACCTACGAGCAGTACTTC.

There are a few counts of this clone. The rearrangement uses TRBV30 and TRBJ2-7, with a possible D match to TRBD2 (5 bases). Trimming took off 2 bases at V and 0 bases at J, with 5 bases between the two ends. Germline CDR1 is GTSNPN and CDR2 is SVGIG (reference sequence). This CDR3 has 12 residues. The CDR3 here is CAWSTSSYEQYF. The CDR3 DNA reads as TGTGCCTGGAGTACTAGCTCCTACGAGCAGTACTTC. Looking up the rest from reference TRBV30 and TRBJ2-7 gives the full variable domain: SQTIHQWPATLVQPVGSPLSLECTVEGTSNPNLYWYRQAAGRGLQLLFYSVGIGQISSEVPQNLSASRPQDRQFILSSKKLLLSDSGFYLCAWSTSSYEQYFGPGTRLTVT.

J is TRBJ2-2 and V is TRBV5-1; a possible D gene is TRBD1 (5 bases). V lost 5 bases to trimming and J lost 0 bases, with 17 bases between them. Germline CDR1 is SGHRS and CDR2 is YFSETQ. The CDR3 runs 17 residues. CDR3 coding DNA: TGCGCCAGCAGGCCCGTGAGTGGGGCGGCGAACACCGGGGAGCTGTTTTTT. Translation gives CASRPVSGAANTGELFF.

This clone appeared once. The rearrangement links TRBV5-1 to TRBJ1-2, with 7 bases fitting TRBD1. This CDR3 has 13 residues. Trimming at V came to 4 bases and at J to 4 bases, leaving 4 bases not matched to a gene. Germline values: CDR1 SGHRS, CDR2 YFSETQ. The CDR3 spells CASSPGQTYGYTF. The CDR3 region has the DNA TGCGCCAGCAGCCCGGGACAGACCTATGGCTACACCTTC.

This clone came up once. J is TRBJ1-2 and V is TRBV18; a possible D gene is TRBD1 (6 bases). Trimming cost V 3 bases and J 1 base, with 9 bases left between them. The CDR3 is 14 residues long. Per germline, CDR1 KGHSH and CDR2 LQKENI. The CDR3 here is CASSPTGYNYGYTF. The CDR3 bases are TGTGCCAGCTCACCGACAGGATATAACTATGGCTACACCTTC.

The rearrangement uses TRBV5-1 and TRBJ2-7; 7 nucleotides agree with TRBD1. This CDR3 contains 13 residues. Germline CDR1 is SGHRS and CDR2 is YFSETQ. V shed 5 bases and J 5 bases; nucleotides not matched to a gene: 7. For the CDR3, the DNA is TGCGCCAGCAGTGAGGGGGCCGGGGACGAGCAGTACTTC. Translated: CASSEGAGDEQYF.

This clone was counted between two and nine times. V usage is TRBV19 and J usage is TRBJ1-5, with no clear D. The V gene's germline CDR1 is LNHDA and CDR2 SQIVND (reference sequence). This CDR3 region has 14 residues. Trimming pared 5 bases from V and 9 bases from J, leaving 17 bases between. CDR3 nucleotide sequence: TGTGCCAGTAGTCCTAGGGTCTCGGCGGGGCCCCAGCATTTT. Translation gives CASSPRVSAGPQHF. Together with reference TRBV19 and TRBJ1-5, the CDR3 gives the full variable domain: DGGITQSPKYLFRKEGQNVTLSCEQNLNHDAMYWYRQDPGQGLRLIYYSQIVNDFQKGDIAEGYSVSREKKESFPLTVTSAQKNPTAFYLCASSPRVSAGPQHFGDGTRLSIL.

The chain employs TRBV7-2 and TRBJ1-4; tentatively, D is TRBD1 (6 bases). CDR1 is SGHTA, CDR2 FQGNSA, per germline. The length of the CDR3 is 15 residues. The V end was cut by 4 bases, the J end by 5 bases, with 14 bases between. CDR3 region: CASSSPRGKNEKLFF. Written as DNA, the CDR3 is TGTGCCAGCAGCTCGCCGAGGGGGAAGAATGAAAAACTGTTTTTT.

J is TRBJ2-5 and V is TRBV5-4; D is possibly TRBD2 (7 bases). Germline lookup yields CDR1 SGHNT and CDR2 YYREEE (reference sequence). The germline V and J ends were trimmed by 2 bases and 2 bases, with 13 bases remaining between them. The CDR3 has 15 amino acids. The CDR3 loop is CASSFPGGPQETQYF. In nucleotides, the CDR3 is TGTGCCAGCAGCTTCCCCGGGGGGCCTCAAGAGACCCAGTACTTC.

The sample holds one count of this clone. This chain connects TRBV7-6 to TRBJ2-1, with D tentatively TRBD2 (5 bases). The V end was cut by 3 bases, the J end by 0 bases, with 12 bases between. This CDR3 contains 16 residues. The germline V gene has CDR1 SGHVS and CDR2 FNYEAQ. The CDR3 DNA follows: TGTGCCAGCAGCTTGTGGCGGGTCAGCTCCTACAATGAGCAGTTCTTC. Translating gives CASSLWRVSSYNEQFF.

This clone was counted between two and nine times. The chain employs TRBV6-1 and TRBJ2-7; tentative D call: TRBD2 (5 bases). Germline values: CDR1 MNHNS, CDR2 SASEGT. This CDR3 is 13 amino acids long. The V end was cut by 3 bases, the J end by 7 bases, with 13 bases between. The CDR3 is CASSELPRGEQYF. The CDR3 DNA reads as TGTGCCAGCAGTGAGCTCCCCCGAGGGGAGCAGTACTTC.

The CDR3 nucleotides read TGTGCCAGCAGCCCGGAGAGGCGGAAAAACATTCAGTACTTC. Translation gives CASSPERRKNIQYF. The chain combines TRBV2 with TRBJ2-4; no clear D. The CDR3 is 14 amino acids. From germline, CDR1 is SNHLY and CDR2 FYNNEI. V was trimmed by 6 bases and J by 4 bases, leaving 13 bases between them. The full variable domain, completed using reference TRBV2 and TRBJ2-4, is EPEVTQTPSHQVTQMGQEVILRCVPISNHLYFYWYRQILGQKVEFLVSFYNNEISEKSEIFDDQFSVERPDGSNFTLKIRSTKLEDSAMYFCASSPERRKNIQYFGAGTRLSVL.

The genes are TRBV7-6 and TRBJ1-1, with D maybe TRBD1 (5 bases). Germline assignment: CDR1 SGHVS and CDR2 FNYEAQ. This CDR3 contains 16 residues. Deletions cut 0 bases from V and 5 bases from J, with 16 bases between. CDR3: CASSLATEGPITEAFF. The DNA for the CDR3 is TGTGCCAGCAGCTTAGCGACGGAGGGGCCGATTACTGAAGCTTTCTTT.

The V and J genes are TRBV5-1 and TRBJ2-1; 10 bases match TRBD2. Losses at the gene ends were 2 bases for V and 8 bases for J; bases not matched to a gene: 7. The CDR3 totals 15 residues. Germline V CDR1 and CDR2: SGHRS, YFSETQ. The DNA for the CDR3 is TGCGCCAGCAGCTTTCTAGCGGGGGTCGGGGATGAGCAGTTCTTC. It encodes CASSFLAGVGDEQFF.

This clone showed up just a few times. J is TRBJ2-3 and V is TRBV7-6; 7 bases fit TRBD2. The CDR3 extends over 22 amino acids. The junction had 26 bases not matched to a gene; V was cut back by 5 bases and J by 0 bases. Germline lookup yields CDR1 SGHVS and CDR2 FNYEAQ. CDR3 in DNA: TGTGCCAGCAGCCCATCGGGGCTAGCGGTTTTGAGTAGGGGATCTAGCACAGATACGCAGTATTTT. This translates into CASSPSGLAVLSRGSSTDTQYF. The variable domain in full, with the rest retrieved from reference TRBV7-6 and TRBJ2-3, is GAGVSQSPRYKVTKRGQDVALRCDPISGHVSLYWYRQALGQGPEFLTYFNYEAQQDKSGLPNDRFSAERPEGSISTLTIQRTEQRDSAMYRCASSPSGLAVLSRGSSTDTQYFGPGTRLTVL.

The genes are TRBV18 and TRBJ2-1, with 12 bases lining up with TRBD2. CDR1 and CDR2 (germline): KGHSH, LQKENI. The V segment lost 0 bases and the J segment 9 bases; nucleotides outside the gene matches: 9. The CDR3 runs 17 residues. Written as DNA, the CDR3 is TGTGCCAGCTCACCACCGGGGTCGCTAGCGGGGGGGCTTGAGCAGTTCTTC. Residues: CASSPPGSLAGGLEQFF. The variable domain in full, completed from reference TRBV18 and TRBJ2-1, reads NAGVMQNPRHLVRRRGQEARLRCSPMKGHSHVYWYRQLPEEGLKFMVYLQKENIIDESGMPKERFSAEFPKEGPSILRIQQVVRGDSAAYFCASSPPGSLAGGLEQFFGPGTRLTVL.

CDR3 residues: CASKGTGASGNTIYF. In DNA, the CDR3 is TGTGCCAGCAAGGGGACAGGGGCCTCTGGAAACACCATATATTTT. The chain uses TRBV6-5 and TRBJ1-3, with TRBD1 matching 10 bases. Germline-derived CDR1 and CDR2 are MNHEY and SVGAGI. The J segment lost 0 bases and the V segment lost 7 bases, leaving 3 bases of the junction unmatched. The CDR3 has 15 amino acids.

V usage is TRBV13 and J usage is TRBJ2-5; the D gene is possibly TRBD2 (5 bases). The CDR3 spans 13 residues. V was shortened by 5 bases and J by 4 bases, with 11 bases between the two germline ends. Germline V gene data show CDR1 as PRHDT and CDR2 as FYEKMQ (reference sequence). The CDR3 DNA reads as TGTGCCAGCAGCCAAAGAGGGCCAGAGACCCAGTACTTC. Translation: CASSQRGPETQYF.

This chain connects TRBV19 to TRBJ1-2; TRBD1 agrees at 9 bases. The germline gives CDR1 LNHDA, CDR2 SQIVND (reference sequence). Trimming took 7 bases from V and 1 from J; bases not matched to a gene: 13. The CDR3 runs 17 residues. The CDR3 protein is CASTTPSQGALNYGYTF. The CDR3, as DNA: TGTGCCAGTACCACCCCCTCACAGGGGGCCCTTAACTATGGCTACACCTTC.

This chain uses TRBV12-5 with TRBJ1-1; no firm D call. The CDR3 length is 19 residues. Trimming shortened V by 4 bases and J by 4 bases, and 28 bases separated the two germline ends. Germline V gives CDR1 LGHNT, CDR2 FRNRAP. The chain's CDR3 is CASGSTPLNSGLQGTEAFF. In DNA, the CDR3 is TGTGCTAGTGGTTCTACCCCATTAAACTCAGGACTCCAAGGCACTGAAGCTTTCTTT.

V and J are TRBV29-1 and TRBJ2-5; TRBD2 matches at 8 bases. CDR1 is SQVTM and CDR2 is ANQGSEA in the germline V gene. V lost 6 bases, J lost 1 base, and 13 bases stayed unmatched. The CDR3 covers 16 residues. CDR3 bases: TGCAGCGTGGGAGGGTCTCGGGGGGGTTTCCAAGAGACCCAGTACTTC. Protein sequence: CSVGGSRGGFQETQYF.

This rearrangement joins TRBV4-2 to TRBJ2-6; D gene ambiguous. Germline CDR1 is LGHNA and CDR2 is YNFKEQ. The CDR3 spans 17 residues. V gave up 1 base and J gave up 0 bases, with 10 bases separating them. CDR3 bases: TGTGCCAGCAGCCAAGCCACGGTTTTCTCTGGGGCCAACGTCCTGACTTTC. It encodes CASSQATVFSGANVLTF.

This clone was detected a few times. The rearrangement joins TRBV7-2 to TRBJ2-6; no firm D call. V lost 1 base and J 0 bases, leaving 4 bases between the germline ends. This CDR3 contains 15 residues. Germline V gives CDR1 SGHTA, CDR2 FQGNSA. The CDR3 here is CASSLDSSGANVLTF. Here the CDR3 DNA reads TGTGCCAGCAGCTTAGACAGCTCTGGGGCCAACGTCCTGACTTTC.